This T cell receptor beta chain was found in a study of T cells after posttransplantation cyclophosphamide. The germline V gene encodes CDR1 SEHNR and CDR2 FQNEAQ (reference sequence). With 5 bases clipped from V and 5 bases from J, the junction kept 11 bases outside the gene matches. This CDR3 spans 16 amino acids. Methotrexate plus calcineurin inhibitor accompanied controls' myeloablative marrow transplants; sampling was 1 year later. The assay was immunoSEQ multiplex PCR, and TCRdb's table has in-frame clones only and misses some. The sample lists about 9,900 clones, roughly 90% occurring once. Turning to this clone: Its target is unknown.

Points from the study as a whole: After PTCy, TRB diversity resembled that of CNI/methotrexate controls. Donor CD8+ memory clones often dominated recipient blood repertoires at later times. TRB overlap between skin or GI tissue T cells and blood was limited.

This chain links TRBV7-9 with TRBJ2-2; TRBD2 agrees at 7 bases. This TCR was sampled from a male patient between 25 and 40 years old who received an allogeneic stem cell transplant from an unrelated donor, was CMV-positive, and had no GVHD. The graft donor may have given rise to some T cells. The sequenced sample was PBMCs, obtained after an allogeneic stem cell transplant with a calcineurin inhibitor and methotrexate. This CDR3 reads CASSDHGEGPTGELFF. The CDR3 DNA is TGTGCCAGCAGCGATCACGGGGAGGGCCCTACCGGGGAGCTGTTTTTT.